These 25 T cell receptor beta chains originate from one sample sequenced in a study of CD8 T cells in ankylosing spondylitis. TCRdb processed the 5' RACE reads anew with MiXCR; each CDR3 protein has one entry. Among under 250,000 distinct CDR3 sequences, roughly a third were seen once, and the ten largest hold about 4.2%. Sample: blood, either unsorted or a sorted T cell fraction (not recorded which). Receptor source: a male donor with ankylosing spondylitis or in good health (not recorded which).

This clonotype was picked up a small number of times. DNA of the CDR3: TGTGCCAGCAGCGCCAGGGACGAGCAGTACTTC. Protein sequence: CASSARDEQYF. The chain has TRBV7-2 and TRBJ2-7; weak D call: TRBD1 (5 bases). CDR1 is SGHTA and CDR2 is FQGNSA in the germline V gene. The V and J ends lost 5 bases and 5 bases respectively, with 7 bases between them. This CDR3 is 11 amino acids long.

The CDR3 protein is CASSYSGAGNTEAFF. CDR3 DNA: TGTGCCAGCAGTTACTCGGGGGCGGGGAACACTGAAGCTTTCTTT. The rearrangement joins TRBV6-5 to TRBJ1-1, with D perhaps matching TRBD1 (6 bases). Between the trimmed V and J ends, which lost 0 bases and 1 base, there was a span of 9 bases. Germline assignment: CDR1 MNHEY and CDR2 SVGAGI. The CDR3 is 15 residues long.

The chain joins TRBV6-2 or TRBV6-3 to TRBJ2-7; D remains unclear. The CDR3 is 14 residues long. Trimming removed 0 bases from V and 2 bases from J, with 8 bases in between. Germline lookup yields CDR1 MNHEY and CDR2 SVGEGT. The CDR3 DNA reads TGTGCCAGCAGTTACTCGACCAAGACCTACGAGCAGTACTTC. Translation gives CASSYSTKTYEQYF.

This clonotype has more than one count but fewer than ten. The gene calls are TRBV29-1 and TRBJ1-2; 7 bases are shared with TRBD1. V lost 7 bases to trimming and J lost 1 base; unmatched junction nucleotides: 3. Germline V gives CDR1 SQVTM, CDR2 ANQGSEA. The CDR3 spans 12 residues. The DNA of the CDR3 is TGCAGCGCCGGGACAGTTAACTATGGCTACACCTTC. Encoded protein: CSAGTVNYGYTF.

The V gene is TRBV7-2, the J gene TRBJ2-1; D is ambiguous. CDR1 and CDR2 from the germline V gene are SGHTA and FQGNSA. Trimming stripped 1 base from V and 8 bases from J, with 18 bases between. The CDR3 has 16 residues. The CDR3 is CASSLGVAELGHEQFF. Here the CDR3 DNA reads TGTGCCAGCAGCTTAGGGGTTGCTGAGCTCGGGCATGAGCAGTTCTTC.

This rearrangement joins TRBV15 to TRBJ2-6; unclear D gene. The V gene's germline CDR1 is LNHNV and CDR2 YYDKDF (reference sequence). The CDR3 covers 16 residues. Trimming removed 0 bases at V and 1 base at J, with 7 bases between. The chain's CDR3 is CATSRDRGSGANVLTF. In nucleotides, the CDR3 is TGTGCCACCAGCAGAGATCGAGGATCTGGGGCCAACGTCCTGACTTTC.

The CDR3, as DNA: TGCAGTGCTCTTGACCCGGGACGGGACTCCTACGAGCAGTACTTC. Protein sequence: CSALDPGRDSYEQYF. This sequence joins TRBV20-1 and TRBJ2-7, with D tentatively TRBD1 or TRBD2 (5 bases each). V dropped 5 bases and J dropped 0 bases, with 17 bases sitting between them. The CDR3 loop spans 15 amino acids. Germline V CDR1 and CDR2: DFQATT, SNEGSKA (reference sequence).

The V and J genes are TRBV5-1 and TRBJ2-3; 7 bases are a match to TRBD1. The germline gives CDR1 SGHRS, CDR2 YFSETQ. The length of the CDR3 is 16 residues. V lost 1 base, J lost 3 bases, and 8 bases stayed unmatched. The CDR3 sequence: CASSLNPTGRTDTQYF. For the CDR3, the DNA is TGCGCCAGCAGCTTGAACCCGACAGGGAGAACAGATACGCAGTATTTT.

The rearrangement links TRBV6-5 to TRBJ1-2; the D is unclear. Germline loops: CDR1 MNHEY, CDR2 SVGAGI. V was clipped by 0 bases and J by 0 bases, with 5 bases between them. The CDR3 has 14 amino acids. The CDR3 nucleotides read TGTGCCAGCAGTTACTCCCCAGCTAACTATGGCTACACCTTC. Amino acid sequence: CASSYSPANYGYTF.

The rearrangement joins TRBV10-3 to TRBJ1-1, with TRBD1 matching 8 bases. CDR3 length equals 15 residues. The germline V gene has CDR1 ENHRY and CDR2 SYGVKD. Trimming at V came to 2 bases and at J to 4 bases, leaving 6 bases not matched to a gene. The CDR3 reads CAISEGTGGGTEAFF. CDR3 coding DNA: TGTGCCATCAGTGAGGGTACAGGGGGAGGCACTGAAGCTTTCTTT.

The rearrangement links TRBV20-1 to TRBJ2-7; D call uncertain. V was cut by 3 bases and J by 0 bases, with 6 bases left in between. The germline V gene encodes CDR1 DFQATT and CDR2 SNEGSKA (reference sequence). The CDR3 has 12 residues. For the CDR3, the DNA is TGCAGTGCTAGGGGTAGCTCCTACGAGCAGTACTTC. Its translation is CSARGSSYEQYF.

The chain combines TRBV7-2 with TRBJ2-3; D might be TRBD2 (5 bases). V was shortened by 0 bases and J by 9 bases, with 13 bases between the two germline ends. The CDR3 contains 14 residues. CDR1 and CDR2 from the germline V gene are SGHTA and FQGNSA. CDR3 sequence: CASSLALLGGTQYF. CDR3 bases: TGTGCCAGCAGCTTAGCGCTCCTCGGCGGGACGCAGTATTTT.

Only a few counts were recorded for this clonotype. This chain connects TRBV29-1 to TRBJ2-1, with 9 bases aligning to TRBD2. The CDR3 covers 13 residues. Germline CDR1 reads SQVTM; CDR2 reads ANQGSEA. Trimming cost V 6 bases and J 3 bases; bases outside gene matches: 3. CDR3 coding DNA: TGCAGCGTAATAGCGGGGGACTACAATGAGCAGTTCTTC. Protein: CSVIAGDYNEQFF.

V and J are TRBV7-9 and TRBJ1-2; D is unclear. The V end was cut by 3 bases, the J end by 6 bases, with 11 bases between. Germline CDR1 and CDR2: SEHNR and FQNEAQ (reference sequence). This CDR3 comprises 13 residues. DNA of the CDR3: TGTGCCAGCAGCTTTCTAGATGGGAATGGCTACACCTTC. Its protein product is CASSFLDGNGYTF.

The chain carries TRBV7-2 and TRBJ2-5; 12 bases align to TRBD2. J was trimmed by 4 bases and V by 4 bases; bases with no gene match: 7. The germline V gene has CDR1 SGHTA and CDR2 FQGNSA. The CDR3 spans 16 residues. Here the CDR3 DNA reads TGTGCCAGCAGCTGGGTCCTAGCGGGGGGGCCAGAGACCCAGTACTTC. Protein sequence: CASSWVLAGGPETQYF.

This chain connects TRBV11-1 to TRBJ2-2; 13 nucleotides align to TRBD2. CDR1 and CDR2 from the germline V gene are SGHAT and FQDESV (reference sequence). J gave up 2 bases and V 5 bases, and 8 bases lay outside the gene matches. This CDR3 region has 18 residues. Here the CDR3 DNA reads TGTGCCAGCAGCGGAAGGACTAGCGGGGGCCCTAACACCGGGGAGCTGTTTTTT. Amino acid sequence: CASSGRTSGGPNTGELFF.

The genes are TRBV6-1 and TRBJ1-5; a weak D match, TRBD1 (6 bases). CDR3 length: 14 amino acids. The germline V and J ends were trimmed by 1 base and 6 bases, with 10 bases remaining between them. Germline loops: CDR1 MNHNS, CDR2 SASEGT. CDR3 sequence: CASSEGLRGQPQHF. CDR3 bases: TGTGCCAGCAGTGAAGGGCTCAGGGGTCAGCCCCAGCATTTT.

This clonotype has only one observation. The V and J genes are TRBV29-1 and TRBJ2-5; D is ambiguous. V was shortened by 1 base and J by 4 bases, with 16 bases between the two germline ends. The CDR3 has 15 residues. Germline V CDR1 and CDR2: SQVTM, ANQGSEA. CDR3 residues: CSVEVPSPRRETQYF. CDR3 DNA sequence: TGCAGCGTTGAAGTCCCGAGCCCCAGGAGAGAGACCCAGTACTTC.

The CDR3 reads CASSQDRSNTEAFF. CDR3 DNA sequence: TGCGCCAGCAGCCAAGACAGGTCGAACACTGAAGCTTTCTTT. V gene TRBV4-1 combines with J gene TRBJ1-1; no definite D call. This CDR3 comprises 14 residues. With 0 bases removed from V and 1 base from J, the gap between germline ends came to 6 bases. CDR1 is MGHRA, CDR2 YSYEKL, per germline.

The chain joins TRBV7-2 to TRBJ2-7, with TRBD2 as a possible D gene (5 bases). The V gene's germline CDR1 is SGHTA and CDR2 FQGNSA. The CDR3 consists of 18 residues. V was pared by 11 bases and J by 3 bases, with 32 bases between. The CDR3 sequence is CACTQDRWRGQANYEQYF. The DNA of the CDR3 is TGTGCCTGCACCCAAGATCGGTGGAGAGGGCAGGCGAACTACGAGCAGTACTTC.

The gene calls are TRBV29-1 and TRBJ1-1, with 8 bases lining up with TRBD1. V trimming: 6 bases; J trimming: 2 bases; junction bases outside the gene matches: 5. The germline V gene encodes CDR1 SQVTM and CDR2 ANQGSEA. This CDR3 has 13 amino acids. DNA for the CDR3: TGCAGCGTGCCGACAGGGGCAAACACTGAAGCTTTCTTT. The encoded protein is CSVPTGANTEAFF.

The rearrangement uses TRBV12-3 or TRBV12-4 and TRBJ1-5; no definite D call. V was trimmed by 6 bases and J by 1 base, leaving 13 bases between them. CDR3 length: 15 residues. CDR3 residues: CASRRWAESNQPQHF. In nucleotides, the CDR3 is TGTGCCAGCAGGCGATGGGCCGAAAGCAATCAGCCCCAGCATTTT.

This rearrangement joins TRBV5-1 to TRBJ2-2, with D perhaps TRBD1 (7 bases). CDR3 length: 15 amino acids. V lost 4 bases and J 0 bases, leaving 10 bases between the germline ends. Germline assignment: CDR1 SGHRS and CDR2 YFSETQ. CDR3 residues: CASSGGTANTGELFF. The DNA of the CDR3 is TGCGCCAGCAGCGGAGGGACAGCGAACACCGGGGAGCTGTTTTTT.

In its sample, this clonotype was seen a few times. This chain links TRBV20-1 with TRBJ2-1; D is uncertain. The CDR3 spans 13 residues. Trimming left V 0 bases short and J 9 bases short, with 12 bases between. Germline CDR1 reads DFQATT; CDR2 reads SNEGSKA (reference sequence). The CDR3 DNA is TGCAGTGCTAGAGATCTCTATTTAACTGAGCAGTTCTTC. It encodes CSARDLYLTEQFF.

The chain combines TRBV20-1 with TRBJ2-3; D is tentatively TRBD1 or TRBD2 (5 bases each). This CDR3 has 14 amino acids. V was clipped by 1 base and J by 0 bases, with 8 bases between them. Looked up from germline, CDR1 is DFQATT and CDR2 is SNEGSKA (reference sequence). CDR3 bases: TGCAGTGCTAGAGGGGACGGGAGCACAGATACGCAGTATTTT. Protein sequence: CSARGDGSTDTQYF.